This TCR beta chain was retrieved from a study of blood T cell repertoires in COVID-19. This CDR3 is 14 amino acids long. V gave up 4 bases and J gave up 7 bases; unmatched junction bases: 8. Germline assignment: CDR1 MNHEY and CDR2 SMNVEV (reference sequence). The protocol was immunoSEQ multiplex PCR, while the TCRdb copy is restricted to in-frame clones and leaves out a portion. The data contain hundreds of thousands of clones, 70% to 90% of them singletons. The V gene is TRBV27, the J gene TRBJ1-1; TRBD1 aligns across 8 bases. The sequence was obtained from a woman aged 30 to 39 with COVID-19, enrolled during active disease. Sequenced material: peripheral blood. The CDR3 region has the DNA TGTGCCAGCAGTTGGCGGACAGGGACGTTTGAAGCTTTCTTT. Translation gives CASSWRTGTFEAFF.